This TCR beta chain was documented in a study of Graves' ophthalmopathy and Graves' hyperthyroidism. Turning to the study itself: Peripheral blood was gathered at the point of initial diagnosis, before any treatment started.

The sequenced template was RNA, covering the TCR beta CDR3 region. First-round RT-PCR employed HTBI primers, with a second-round multiplex PCR after it. In TCRdb, the multiplex PCR reads were re-called with MiXCR into one record per CDR3 protein. This sample yields roughly 500,000 distinct CDR3 sequences, of which approximately 15% are seen a single time; 8% to 10% belongs to the top ten. This CDR3 spans 17 amino acids. Germline V gives CDR1 LNHDA, CDR2 SQIVND (reference sequence). Trimming cost V 2 bases and J 4 bases; bases outside gene matches: 13. This clonotype was counted between two and nine times.

The TCR originated in a woman aged 30 to 39 with Graves' ophthalmopathy. V gene TRBV19 combines with J gene TRBJ1-2; 7 nucleotides agree with TRBD1. Sequencing was carried out using blood. CDR3 DNA: TGTGCCAGTAGTATAACCTCGGCGGGACAGATACTCTATGGCTACACCTTC. It encodes CASSITSAGQILYGYTF.